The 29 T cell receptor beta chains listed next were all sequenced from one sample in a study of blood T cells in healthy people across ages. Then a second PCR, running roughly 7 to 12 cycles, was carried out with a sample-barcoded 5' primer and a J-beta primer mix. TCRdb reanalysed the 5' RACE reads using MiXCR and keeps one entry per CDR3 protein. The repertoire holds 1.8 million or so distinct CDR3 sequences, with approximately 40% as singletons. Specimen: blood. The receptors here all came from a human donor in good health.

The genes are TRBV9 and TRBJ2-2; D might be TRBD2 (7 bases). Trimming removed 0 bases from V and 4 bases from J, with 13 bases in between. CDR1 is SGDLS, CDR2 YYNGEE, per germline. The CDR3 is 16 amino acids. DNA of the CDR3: TGTGCCAGCAGCGTAGGCGGGGGCCCGAGCACCGGGGAGCTGTTTTTT. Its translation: CASSVGGGPSTGELFF.

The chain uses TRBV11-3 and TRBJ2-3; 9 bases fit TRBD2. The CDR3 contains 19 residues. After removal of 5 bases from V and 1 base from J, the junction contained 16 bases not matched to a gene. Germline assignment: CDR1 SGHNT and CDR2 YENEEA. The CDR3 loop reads CASSASTGGGEVGTDTQYF. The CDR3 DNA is TGTGCCAGCAGCGCGTCCACCGGCGGGGGGGAGGTTGGCACAGATACGCAGTATTTT.

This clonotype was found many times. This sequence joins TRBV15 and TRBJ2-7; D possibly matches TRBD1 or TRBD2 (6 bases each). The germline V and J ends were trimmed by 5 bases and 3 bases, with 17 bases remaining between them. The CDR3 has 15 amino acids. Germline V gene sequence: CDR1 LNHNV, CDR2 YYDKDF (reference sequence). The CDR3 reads CATSPWGADGYEQYF. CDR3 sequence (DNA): TGTGCCACCAGCCCGTGGGGGGCGGACGGCTACGAGCAGTACTTC.

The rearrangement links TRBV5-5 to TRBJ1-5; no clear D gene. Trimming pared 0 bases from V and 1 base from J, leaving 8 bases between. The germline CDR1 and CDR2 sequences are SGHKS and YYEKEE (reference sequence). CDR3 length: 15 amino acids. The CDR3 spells CASSLGSWSNQPQHF. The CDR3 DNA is TGTGCCAGCAGCTTGGGGTCTTGGAGCAATCAGCCCCAGCATTTT.

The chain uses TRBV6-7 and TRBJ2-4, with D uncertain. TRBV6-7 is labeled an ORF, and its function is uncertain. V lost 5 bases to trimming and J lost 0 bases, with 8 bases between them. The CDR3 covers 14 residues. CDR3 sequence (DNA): TGTGCCAGCAGTGGTGTGGGAGCCAAAAACATTCAGTACTTC. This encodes CASSGVGAKNIQYF.

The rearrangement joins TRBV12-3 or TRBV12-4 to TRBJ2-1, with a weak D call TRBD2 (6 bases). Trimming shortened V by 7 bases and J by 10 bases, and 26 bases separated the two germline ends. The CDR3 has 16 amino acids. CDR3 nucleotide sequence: TGTGCCAGCATCCAACTAGGCACTAGCCTTCTAAGAGAGCAGTTCTTC. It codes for CASIQLGTSLLREQFF.

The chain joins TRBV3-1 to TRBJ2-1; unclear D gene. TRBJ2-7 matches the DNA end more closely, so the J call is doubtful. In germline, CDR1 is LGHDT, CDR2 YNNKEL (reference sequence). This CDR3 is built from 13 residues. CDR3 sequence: CASSQIPQSEQYF. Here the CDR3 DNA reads TGTGCCAGCAGCCAAATTCCACAGTCCGAGCAGTACTTC.

The CDR3 region has the DNA TGTGCCAGCAGCCGTAGACACAGCCTCTTGAACACTGAAGCTTTCTTT. Translating gives CASSRRHSLLNTEAFF. V usage is TRBV5-5 and J usage is TRBJ1-1; D unclear. V was clipped by 4 bases and J by 0 bases, with 16 bases between them. Looked up from germline, CDR1 is SGHKS and CDR2 is YYEKEE (reference sequence). The CDR3 totals 16 residues.

CDR3 nucleotides: TGTGCCAGCAGCGTAGGTGGGGAGGGCACTGAAGCTTTCTTT. Protein sequence: CASSVGGEGTEAFF. The chain joins TRBV9 to TRBJ1-1; D not certain. The CDR3 sequence is 14 residues long. Germline V gene data show CDR1 as SGDLS and CDR2 as YYNGEE. Trimming took off 0 bases at V and 4 bases at J, with 10 bases between the two ends.

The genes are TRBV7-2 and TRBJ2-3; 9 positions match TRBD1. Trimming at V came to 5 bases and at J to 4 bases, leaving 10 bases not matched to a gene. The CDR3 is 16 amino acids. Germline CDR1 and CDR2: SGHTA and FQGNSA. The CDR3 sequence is CASSRYGTGLSDTQYF. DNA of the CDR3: TGTGCCAGCAGCCGGTACGGGACAGGGTTATCAGATACGCAGTATTTT. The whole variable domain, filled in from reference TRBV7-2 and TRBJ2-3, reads GAGVSQSPSNKVTEKGKDVELRCDPISGHTALYWYRQSLGQGLEFLIYFQGNSAPDKSGLPSDRFSAERTGGSVSTLTIQRTQQEDSAVYLCASSRYGTGLSDTQYFGPGTRLTVL.

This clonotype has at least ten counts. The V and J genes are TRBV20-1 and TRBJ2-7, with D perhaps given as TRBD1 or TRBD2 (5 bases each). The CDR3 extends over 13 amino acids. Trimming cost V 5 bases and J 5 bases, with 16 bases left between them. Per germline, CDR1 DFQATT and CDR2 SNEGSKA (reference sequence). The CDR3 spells CSADSGTPNEQYF. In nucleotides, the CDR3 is TGCAGTGCTGATTCCGGGACCCCTAACGAGCAGTACTTC.

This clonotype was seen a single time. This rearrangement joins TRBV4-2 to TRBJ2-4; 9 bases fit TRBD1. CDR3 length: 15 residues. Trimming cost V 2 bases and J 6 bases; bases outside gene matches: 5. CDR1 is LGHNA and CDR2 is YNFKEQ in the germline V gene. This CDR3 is CASSQPGQGGNIQYF. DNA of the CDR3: TGTGCCAGCAGCCAACCGGGACAGGGAGGAAACATTCAGTACTTC.

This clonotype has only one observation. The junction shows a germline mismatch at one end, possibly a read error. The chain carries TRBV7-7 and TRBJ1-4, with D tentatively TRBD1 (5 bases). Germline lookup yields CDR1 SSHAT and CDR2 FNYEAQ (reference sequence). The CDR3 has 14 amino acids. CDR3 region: CASSFSRQSEKLFF. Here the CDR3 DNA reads TGTGCTAGCAGCTTTTCGAGACAGAGTGAAAAACTGTTTTTT.

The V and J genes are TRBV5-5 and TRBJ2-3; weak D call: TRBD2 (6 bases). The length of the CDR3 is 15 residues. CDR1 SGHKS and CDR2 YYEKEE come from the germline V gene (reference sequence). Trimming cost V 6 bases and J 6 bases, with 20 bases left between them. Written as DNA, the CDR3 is TGTGCCAGCAACCTTCTGACTAGTGGAGTGGATACGCAGTATTTT. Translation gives CASNLLTSGVDTQYF. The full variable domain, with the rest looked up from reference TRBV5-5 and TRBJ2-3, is DAGVTQSPTHLIKTRGQQVTLRCSPISGHKSVSWYQQVLGQGPQFIFQYYEKEERGRGNFPDRFSARQFPNYSSELNVNALLLGDSALYLCASNLLTSGVDTQYFGPGTRLTVL.

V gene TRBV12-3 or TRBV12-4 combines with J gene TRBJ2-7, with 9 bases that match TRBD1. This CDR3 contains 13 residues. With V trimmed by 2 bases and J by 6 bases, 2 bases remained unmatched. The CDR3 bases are TGTGCCAGCAGTTTAAAGGGACAGGGCGAGCAGTACTTC. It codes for CASSLKGQGEQYF.

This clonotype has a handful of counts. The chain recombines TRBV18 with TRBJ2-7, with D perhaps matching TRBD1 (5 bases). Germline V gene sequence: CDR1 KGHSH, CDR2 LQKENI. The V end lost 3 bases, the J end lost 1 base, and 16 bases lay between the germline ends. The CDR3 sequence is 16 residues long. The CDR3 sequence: CASSPVFPQGSYEQYF. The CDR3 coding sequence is TGTGCCAGCTCACCGGTTTTCCCCCAGGGTTCCTACGAGCAGTACTTC.

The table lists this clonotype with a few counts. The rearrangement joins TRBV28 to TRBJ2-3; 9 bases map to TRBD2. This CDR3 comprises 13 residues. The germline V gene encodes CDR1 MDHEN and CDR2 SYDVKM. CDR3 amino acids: CGISGGPTDTQYF. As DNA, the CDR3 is TGTGGCATAAGCGGGGGGCCCACAGATACGCAGTATTTT.

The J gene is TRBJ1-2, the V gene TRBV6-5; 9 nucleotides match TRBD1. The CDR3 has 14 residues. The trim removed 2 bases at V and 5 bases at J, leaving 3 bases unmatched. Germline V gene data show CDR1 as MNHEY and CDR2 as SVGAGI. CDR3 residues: CASSYRTGVYGYTF. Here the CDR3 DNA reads TGTGCCAGCAGTTACAGGACAGGGGTTTATGGCTACACCTTC.

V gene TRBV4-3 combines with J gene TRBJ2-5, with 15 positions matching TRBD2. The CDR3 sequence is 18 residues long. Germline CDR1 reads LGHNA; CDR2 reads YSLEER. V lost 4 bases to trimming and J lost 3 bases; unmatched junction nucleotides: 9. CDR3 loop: CASSPRTSGGVLEETQYF. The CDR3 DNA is TGCGCCAGCAGCCCCAGGACTAGCGGGGGGGTATTGGAAGAGACCCAGTACTTC.

The CDR3 nucleotides read TGTGCTAGTGGCCGTGGCGGAGCTAACTATGGCTACACCTTC. Its translation: CASGRGGANYGYTF. This chain joins TRBV12-5 and TRBJ1-2; no firm D call. Germline CDR1 and CDR2: LGHNT and FRNRAP. This CDR3 contains 14 residues. The V end was cut by 6 bases, the J end by 0 bases, with 11 bases between.

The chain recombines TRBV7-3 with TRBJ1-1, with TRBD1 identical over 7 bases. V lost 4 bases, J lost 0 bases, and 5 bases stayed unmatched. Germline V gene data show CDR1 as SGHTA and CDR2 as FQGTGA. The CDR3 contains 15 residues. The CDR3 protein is CASSSGTVLNTEAFF. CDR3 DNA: TGTGCCAGCAGCTCCGGGACAGTACTGAACACTGAAGCTTTCTTT.

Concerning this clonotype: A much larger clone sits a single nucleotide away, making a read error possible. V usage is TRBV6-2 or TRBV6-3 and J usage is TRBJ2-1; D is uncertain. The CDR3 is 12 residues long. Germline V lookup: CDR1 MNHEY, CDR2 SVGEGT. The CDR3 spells CASSTVFNKQFF. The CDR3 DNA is TGTGCCAGCAGTACAGTTTTCAATAAGCAGTTCTTC.

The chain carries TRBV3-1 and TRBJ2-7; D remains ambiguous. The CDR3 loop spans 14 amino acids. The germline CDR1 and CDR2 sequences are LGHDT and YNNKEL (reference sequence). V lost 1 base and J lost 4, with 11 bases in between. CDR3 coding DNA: TGTGCCAGCAGCCAAGCCCTAGACGGTTACGAGCAGTACTTC. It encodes CASSQALDGYEQYF.

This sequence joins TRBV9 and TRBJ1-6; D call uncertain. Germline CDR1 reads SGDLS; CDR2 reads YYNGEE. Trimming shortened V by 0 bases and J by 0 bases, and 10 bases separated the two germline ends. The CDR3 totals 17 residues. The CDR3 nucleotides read TGTGCCAGCAGCGTAGAGGACGGAAGCTCCTATAATTCACCCCTCCACTTT. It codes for CASSVEDGSSYNSPLHF.

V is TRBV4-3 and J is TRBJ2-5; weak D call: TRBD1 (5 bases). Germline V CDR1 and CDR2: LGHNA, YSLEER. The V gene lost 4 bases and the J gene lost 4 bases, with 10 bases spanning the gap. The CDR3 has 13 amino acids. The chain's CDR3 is CASSPGHRETQYF. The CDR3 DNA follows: TGCGCCAGCAGCCCCGGACACCGAGAGACCCAGTACTTC.

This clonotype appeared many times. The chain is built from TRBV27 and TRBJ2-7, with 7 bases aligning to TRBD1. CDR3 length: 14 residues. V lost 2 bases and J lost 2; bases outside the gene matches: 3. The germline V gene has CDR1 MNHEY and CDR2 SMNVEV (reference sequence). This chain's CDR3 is CASSLSQGAYEQYF. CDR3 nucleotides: TGTGCCAGCAGTTTAAGCCAGGGGGCCTACGAGCAGTACTTC.

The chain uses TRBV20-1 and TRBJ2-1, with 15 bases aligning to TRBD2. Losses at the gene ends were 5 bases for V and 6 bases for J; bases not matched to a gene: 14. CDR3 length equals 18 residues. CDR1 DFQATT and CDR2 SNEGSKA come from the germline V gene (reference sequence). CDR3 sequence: CSAPPGLAGGRQGNEQFF. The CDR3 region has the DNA TGCAGTGCTCCTCCGGGACTAGCGGGGGGAAGGCAGGGCAATGAGCAGTTCTTC.

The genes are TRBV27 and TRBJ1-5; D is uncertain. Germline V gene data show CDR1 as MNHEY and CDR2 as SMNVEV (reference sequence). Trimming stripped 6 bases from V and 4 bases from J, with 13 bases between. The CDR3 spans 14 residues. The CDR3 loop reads CASSTLRPNQPQHF. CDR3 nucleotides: TGTGCCAGCAGCACTCTAAGACCTAATCAGCCCCAGCATTTT.

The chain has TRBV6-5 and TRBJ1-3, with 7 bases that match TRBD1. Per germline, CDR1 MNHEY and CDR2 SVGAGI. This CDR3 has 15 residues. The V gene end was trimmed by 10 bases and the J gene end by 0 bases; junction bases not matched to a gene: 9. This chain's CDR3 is CATRTGGDSGNTIYF. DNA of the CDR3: TGTGCCACCCGGACAGGCGGGGACTCTGGAAACACCATATATTTT.